Described below is a single T cell receptor (beta chain) sequence and its context. What it binds is not known. Peripheral blood from each donor was collected in a volume of 8 to 10 milliliters. The CDR3 consists of 13 residues. Trimming pared 6 bases from V and 1 base from J, leaving 10 bases between. This record comes from a study of blood T cells in healthy people across ages. Alongside a J-beta primer mix, a sample-barcoded 5' primer served in a second PCR lasting about 7 to 12 cycles. TCRdb independently ran MiXCR on the 5' RACE reads; one entry per CDR3 protein. The data hold 700,000 to 800,000 distinct CDR3 sequences, with approximately 39% observed a single time. Study-level points and caveats: Fewer expanded clones and more diversity marked long-lived versus aged donors. Estimates of diversity drawn from one million T cells were considered underestimates.

This receptor was obtained from a woman aged 60-75 years in good health. Material: blood. This sequence joins TRBV12-3 or TRBV12-4 and TRBJ2-7; perhaps TRBD1 as D (5 bases). CDR3 residues: CASRQESSYEQYF. In DNA form, the CDR3 reads TGTGCCAGCAGACAGGAGAGTTCCTACGAGCAGTACTTC.